These 3 T cell receptor beta chains share one sample of origin, sequenced in a study of T cell responses to AZD1222 COVID-19 vaccine. Only in-frame clones appear in the TCRdb table, and some are missing; sequencing was by immunoSEQ multiplex PCR. The data show roughly 100,000 clones, about 81% seen once. Sequencing used peripheral blood, obtained 28 days after the second AZD1222 dose. These receptors were collected from an adult who received the AZD1222 COVID-19 vaccine.

V usage is TRBV12-5 and J usage is TRBJ2-7; TRBD2 might be the D (6 bases). The ends were cut back, 1 base at V and 3 bases at J, with 13 bases in the middle. Germline values: CDR1 LGHNT, CDR2 FRNRAP. CDR3 length equals 15 residues. CDR3 sequence: CASGLGVGSSYEQYF. DNA of the CDR3: TGTGCTAGTGGTTTGGGAGTCGGGAGCAGCTACGAGCAGTACTTC. Based on the CDR3 plus reference TRBV12-5 and TRBJ2-7, the full variable domain is DARVTQTPRHKVTEMGQEVTMRCQPILGHNTVFWYRQTMMQGLELLAYFRNRAPLDDSGMPKDRFSAEMPDATLATLKIQPSEPRDSAVYFCASGLGVGSSYEQYFGPGTRLTVT.

The rearrangement uses TRBV2 and TRBJ1-2; no firm D call. Trimming pared 6 bases from V and 3 bases from J, leaving 5 bases between. Germline V lookup: CDR1 SNHLY, CDR2 FYNNEI. CDR3 length: 11 amino acids. CDR3 bases: TGTGCCAGCAGGGGGTACTATGGCTACACCTTC. As protein: CASRGYYGYTF.

V and J are TRBV7-2 and TRBJ1-1, with a tentative D call TRBD1 (6 bases). With 2 bases removed from V and 4 bases from J, the gap between germline ends came to 11 bases. Germline assignment: CDR1 SGHTA and CDR2 FQGNSA. The CDR3 sequence is 14 residues long. The CDR3 DNA is TGTGCCAGCAGCTTATACAGGGCTGCCACTGAAGCTTTCTTT. It codes for CASSLYRAATEAFF.